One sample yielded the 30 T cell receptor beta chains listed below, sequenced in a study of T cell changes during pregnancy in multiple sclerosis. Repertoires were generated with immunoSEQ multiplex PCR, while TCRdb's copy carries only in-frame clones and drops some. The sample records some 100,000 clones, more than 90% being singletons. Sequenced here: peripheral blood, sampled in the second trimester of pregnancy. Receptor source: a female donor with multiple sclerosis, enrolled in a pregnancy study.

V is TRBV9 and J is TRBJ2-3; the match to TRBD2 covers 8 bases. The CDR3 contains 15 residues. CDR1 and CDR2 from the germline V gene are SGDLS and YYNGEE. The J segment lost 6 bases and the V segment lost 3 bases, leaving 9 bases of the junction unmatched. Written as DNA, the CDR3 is TGTGCCAGCAGCGACCTTGGACTAGCTTCGGATACGCAGTATTTT. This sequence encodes CASSDLGLASDTQYF.

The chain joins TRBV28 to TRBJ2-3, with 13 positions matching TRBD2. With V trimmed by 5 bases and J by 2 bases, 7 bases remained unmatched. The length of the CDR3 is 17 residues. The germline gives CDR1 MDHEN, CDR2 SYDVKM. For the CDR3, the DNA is TGTGCCAGCAGTCCCCCGGGACTAGCGGGACACACAGATACGCAGTATTTT. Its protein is CASSPPGLAGHTDTQYF.

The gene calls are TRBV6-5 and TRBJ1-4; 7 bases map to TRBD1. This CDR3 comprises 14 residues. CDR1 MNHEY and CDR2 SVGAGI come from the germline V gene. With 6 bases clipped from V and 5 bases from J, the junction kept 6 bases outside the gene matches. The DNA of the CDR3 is TGTGCCAGCAGCTCGACAGGGAGCAATGAAAAACTGTTTTTT. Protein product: CASSSTGSNEKLFF.

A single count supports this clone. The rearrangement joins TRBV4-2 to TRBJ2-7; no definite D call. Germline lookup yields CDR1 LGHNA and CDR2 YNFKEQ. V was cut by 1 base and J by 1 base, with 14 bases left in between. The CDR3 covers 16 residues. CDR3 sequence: CASSQGFWAESYEQYF. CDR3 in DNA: TGTGCCAGCAGCCAAGGTTTCTGGGCAGAGTCCTACGAGCAGTACTTC.

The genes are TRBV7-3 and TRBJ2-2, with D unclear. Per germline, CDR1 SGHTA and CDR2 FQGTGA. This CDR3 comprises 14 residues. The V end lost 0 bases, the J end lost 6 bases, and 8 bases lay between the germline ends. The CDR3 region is CASSLTKAPGELFF. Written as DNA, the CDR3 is TGTGCCAGCAGCTTAACGAAAGCTCCCGGGGAGCTGTTTTTT. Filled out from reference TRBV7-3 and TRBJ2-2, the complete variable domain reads GAGVSQTPSNKVTEKGKYVELRCDPISGHTALYWYRQSLGQGPEFLIYFQGTGAADDSGLPNDRFFAVRPEGSVSTLKIQRTERGDSAVYLCASSLTKAPGELFFGEGSRLTVL.

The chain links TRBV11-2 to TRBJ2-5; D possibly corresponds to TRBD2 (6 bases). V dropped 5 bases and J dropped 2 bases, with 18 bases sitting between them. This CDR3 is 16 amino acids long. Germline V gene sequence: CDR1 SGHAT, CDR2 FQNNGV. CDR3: CASSLRDSLYQETQYF. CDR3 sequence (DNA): TGTGCCAGCAGCCTCCGGGACTCCCTTTATCAAGAGACCCAGTACTTC.

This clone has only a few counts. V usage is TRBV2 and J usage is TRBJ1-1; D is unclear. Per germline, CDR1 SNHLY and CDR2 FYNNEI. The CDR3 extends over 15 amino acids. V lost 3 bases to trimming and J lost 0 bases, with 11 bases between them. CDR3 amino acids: CASSEIGVVNTEAFF. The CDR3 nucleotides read TGTGCCAGCAGTGAGATCGGGGTGGTGAACACTGAAGCTTTCTTT.

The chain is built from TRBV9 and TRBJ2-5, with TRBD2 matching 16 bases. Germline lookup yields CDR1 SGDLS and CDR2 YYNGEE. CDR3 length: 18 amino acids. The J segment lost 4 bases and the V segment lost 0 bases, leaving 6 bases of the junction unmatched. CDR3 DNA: TGTGCCAGCAGCGTAGGGGGGACTAGCGGGGGGGCCCGAGAGACCCAGTACTTC. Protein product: CASSVGGTSGGARETQYF.

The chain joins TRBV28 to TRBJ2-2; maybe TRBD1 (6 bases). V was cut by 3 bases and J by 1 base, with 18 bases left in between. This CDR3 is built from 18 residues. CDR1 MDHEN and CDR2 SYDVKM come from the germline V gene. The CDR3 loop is CASSFQIRTEKNTGELFF. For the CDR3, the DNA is TGTGCCAGCAGTTTCCAGATCCGGACAGAAAAGAACACCGGGGAGCTGTTTTTT.

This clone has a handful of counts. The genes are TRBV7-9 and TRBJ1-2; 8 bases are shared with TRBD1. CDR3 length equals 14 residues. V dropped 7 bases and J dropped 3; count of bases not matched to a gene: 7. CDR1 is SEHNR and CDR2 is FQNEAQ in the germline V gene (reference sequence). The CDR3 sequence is CASNPQGEDYGYTF. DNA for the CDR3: TGTGCCAGCAACCCACAGGGGGAGGACTATGGCTACACCTTC.

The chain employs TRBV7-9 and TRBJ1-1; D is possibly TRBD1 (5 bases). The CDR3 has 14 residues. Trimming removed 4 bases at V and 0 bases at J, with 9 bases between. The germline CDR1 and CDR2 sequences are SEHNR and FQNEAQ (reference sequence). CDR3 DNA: TGTGCCAGCAGCTCCGCAGGGATGAACACTGAAGCTTTCTTT. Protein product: CASSSAGMNTEAFF.

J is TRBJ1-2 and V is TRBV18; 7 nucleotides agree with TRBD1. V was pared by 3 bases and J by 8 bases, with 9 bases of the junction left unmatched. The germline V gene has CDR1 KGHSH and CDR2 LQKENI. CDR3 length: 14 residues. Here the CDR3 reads CASSPARQGEGYTF. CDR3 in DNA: TGTGCCAGCTCACCGGCACGACAGGGTGAAGGCTACACCTTC. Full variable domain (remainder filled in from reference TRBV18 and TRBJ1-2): NAGVMQNPRHLVRRRGQEARLRCSPMKGHSHVYWYRQLPEEGLKFMVYLQKENIIDESGMPKERFSAEFPKEGPSILRIQQVVRGDSAAYFCASSPARQGEGYTFGSGTRLTVV.

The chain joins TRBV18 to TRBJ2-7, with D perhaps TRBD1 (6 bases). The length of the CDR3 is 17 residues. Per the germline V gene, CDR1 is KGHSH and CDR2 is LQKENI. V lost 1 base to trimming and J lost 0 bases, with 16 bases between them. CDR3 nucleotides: TGTGCCAGCTCACCACTTCACCGGGACACTATCTCCTACGAGCAGTACTTC. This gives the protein CASSPLHRDTISYEQYF.

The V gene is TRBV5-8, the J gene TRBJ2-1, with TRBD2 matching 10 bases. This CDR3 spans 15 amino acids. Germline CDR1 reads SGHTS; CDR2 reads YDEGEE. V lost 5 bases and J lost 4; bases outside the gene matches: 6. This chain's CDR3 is CASRQRLAGYNEQFF. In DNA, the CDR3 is TGTGCCAGCAGACAAAGACTAGCGGGTTACAATGAGCAGTTCTTC. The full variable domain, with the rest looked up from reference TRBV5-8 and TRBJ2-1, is EAGVTQSPTHLIKTRGQQATLRCSPISGHTSVYWYQQALGLGLQFLLWYDEGEERNRGNFPPRFSGRQFPNYSSELNVNALELEDSALYLCASRQRLAGYNEQFFGPGTRLTVL.

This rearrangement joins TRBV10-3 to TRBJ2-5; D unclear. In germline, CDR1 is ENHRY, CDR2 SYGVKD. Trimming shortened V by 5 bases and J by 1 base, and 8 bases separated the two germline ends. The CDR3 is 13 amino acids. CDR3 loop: CAISWALQETQYF. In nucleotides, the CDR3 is TGTGCCATCAGTTGGGCCCTCCAAGAGACCCAGTACTTC.

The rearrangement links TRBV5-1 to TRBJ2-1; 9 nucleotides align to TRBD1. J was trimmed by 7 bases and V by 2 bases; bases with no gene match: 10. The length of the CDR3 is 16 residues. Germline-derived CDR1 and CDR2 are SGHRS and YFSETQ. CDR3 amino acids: CASSLINRGLRNEQFF. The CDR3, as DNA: TGCGCCAGCAGCTTAATTAACAGGGGGCTTAGAAATGAGCAGTTCTTC.

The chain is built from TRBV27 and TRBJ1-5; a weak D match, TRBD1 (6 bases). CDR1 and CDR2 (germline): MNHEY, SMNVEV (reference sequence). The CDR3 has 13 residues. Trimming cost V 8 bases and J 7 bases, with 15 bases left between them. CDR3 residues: CASGLLQGQPQHF. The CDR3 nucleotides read TGTGCCAGCGGACTTCTACAGGGCCAGCCCCAGCATTTT.

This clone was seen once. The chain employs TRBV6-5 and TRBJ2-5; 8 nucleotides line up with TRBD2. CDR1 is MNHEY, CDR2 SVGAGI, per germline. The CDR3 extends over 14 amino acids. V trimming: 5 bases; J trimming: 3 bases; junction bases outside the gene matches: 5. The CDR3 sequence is CASSPGLAKETQYF. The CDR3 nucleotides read TGTGCCAGCAGTCCCGGACTAGCCAAAGAGACCCAGTACTTC.

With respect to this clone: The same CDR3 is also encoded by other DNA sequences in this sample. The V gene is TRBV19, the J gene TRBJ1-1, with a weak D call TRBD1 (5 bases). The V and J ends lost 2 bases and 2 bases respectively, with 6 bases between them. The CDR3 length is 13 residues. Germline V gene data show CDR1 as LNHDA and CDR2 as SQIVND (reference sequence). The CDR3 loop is CASSIQGNTEAFF. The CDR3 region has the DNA TGTGCCAGTAGTATACAGGGTAACACTGAAGCTTTCTTT.

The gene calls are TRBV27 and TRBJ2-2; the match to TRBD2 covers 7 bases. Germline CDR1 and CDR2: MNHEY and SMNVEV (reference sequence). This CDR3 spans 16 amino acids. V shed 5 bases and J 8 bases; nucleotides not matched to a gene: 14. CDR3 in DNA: TGTGCCAGCAGTCTGACACCGGGACTAACCAGAGGGGAGCTGTTTTTT. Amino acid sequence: CASSLTPGLTRGELFF.

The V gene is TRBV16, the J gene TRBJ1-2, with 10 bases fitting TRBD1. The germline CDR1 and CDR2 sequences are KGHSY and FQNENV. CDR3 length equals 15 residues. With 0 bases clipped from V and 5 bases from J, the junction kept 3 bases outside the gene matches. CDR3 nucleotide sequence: TGTGCCAGCAGCCAATCCGGGACAGGGGATTATGGCTACACCTTC. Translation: CASSQSGTGDYGYTF.

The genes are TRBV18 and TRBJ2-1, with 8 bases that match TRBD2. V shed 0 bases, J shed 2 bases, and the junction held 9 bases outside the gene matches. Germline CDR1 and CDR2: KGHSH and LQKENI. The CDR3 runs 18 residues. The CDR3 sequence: CASSPPGWSGSPYNEQFF. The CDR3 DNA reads TGTGCCAGCTCACCACCAGGATGGAGCGGGAGCCCCTACAATGAGCAGTTCTTC.

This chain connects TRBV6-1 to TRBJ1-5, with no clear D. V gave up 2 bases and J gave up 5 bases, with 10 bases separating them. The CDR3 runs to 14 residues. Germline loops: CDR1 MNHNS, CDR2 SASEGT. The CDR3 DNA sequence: TGTGCCAGCAGTGAATTCCATCGGGATCAGCCCCAGCATTTT. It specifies CASSEFHRDQPQHF.

Here the CDR3 DNA reads TGTGCCAGCAGTTCCCCAGGGTATAATGAAAAACTGTTTTTT. Translating gives CASSSPGYNEKLFF. The V gene is TRBV28, the J gene TRBJ1-4; D is possibly TRBD1 (5 bases). Germline V gene data show CDR1 as MDHEN and CDR2 as SYDVKM. The germline V and J ends were trimmed by 4 bases and 4 bases, with 10 bases remaining between them. The CDR3 length is 14 residues.

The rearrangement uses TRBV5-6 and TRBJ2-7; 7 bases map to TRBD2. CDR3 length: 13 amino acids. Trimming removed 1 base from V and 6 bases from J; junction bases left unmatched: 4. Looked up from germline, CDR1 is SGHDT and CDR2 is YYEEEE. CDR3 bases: TGTGCCAGCAGCTTGCTGGCGGGAGTCGAGCAGTACTTC. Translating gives CASSLLAGVEQYF.

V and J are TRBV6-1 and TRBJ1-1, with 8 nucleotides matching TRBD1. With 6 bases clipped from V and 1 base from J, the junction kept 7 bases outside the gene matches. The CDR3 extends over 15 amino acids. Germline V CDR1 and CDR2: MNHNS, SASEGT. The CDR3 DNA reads TGTGCCAGCAGCCCAACACAGGGGGGGAACACTGAAGCTTTCTTT. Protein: CASSPTQGGNTEAFF.

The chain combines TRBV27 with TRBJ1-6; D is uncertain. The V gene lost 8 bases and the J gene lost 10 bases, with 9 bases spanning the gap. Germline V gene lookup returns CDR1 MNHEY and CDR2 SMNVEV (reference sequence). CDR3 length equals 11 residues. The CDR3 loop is CASGVESPLHF. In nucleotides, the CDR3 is TGTGCCAGCGGCGTGGAGTCACCCCTCCACTTT.

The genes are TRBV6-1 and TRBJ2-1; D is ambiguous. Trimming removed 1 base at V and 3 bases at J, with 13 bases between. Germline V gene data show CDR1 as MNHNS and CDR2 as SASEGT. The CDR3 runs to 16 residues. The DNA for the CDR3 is TGTGCCAGCAGTGAAGGGTACTCTCTAATCTACAATGAGCAGTTCTTC. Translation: CASSEGYSLIYNEQFF.

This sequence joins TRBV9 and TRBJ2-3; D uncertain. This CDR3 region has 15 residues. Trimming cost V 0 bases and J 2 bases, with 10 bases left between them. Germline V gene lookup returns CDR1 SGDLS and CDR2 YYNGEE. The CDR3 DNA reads TGTGCCAGCAGCGTAGCACCGGTGAACACAGATACGCAGTATTTT. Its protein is CASSVAPVNTDTQYF.

DNA for the CDR3: TGTGCCAGCAGCCAAGCGGTCTCCTACGAGCAGTACTTC. This codes for CASSQAVSYEQYF. The chain combines TRBV14 with TRBJ2-7, with D hard to call. Germline values: CDR1 SGHDN, CDR2 FVKESK. Trimming stripped 1 base from V and 0 bases from J, with 4 bases between. The CDR3 runs to 13 residues. Complete variable domain (other parts from reference TRBV14 and TRBJ2-7): EAGVTQFPSHSVIEKGQTVTLRCDPISGHDNLYWYRRVMGKEIKFLLHFVKESKQDESGMPNNRFLAERTGGTYSTLKVQPAELEDSGVYFCASSQAVSYEQYFGPGTRLTVT.